The 25 T cell receptor beta chains given below trace back to one sample, sequenced in a study of blood T cell repertoires in COVID-19. TCRdb's copy holds only in-frame clones and misses some; the assay was immunoSEQ multiplex PCR. The sample holds under 250,000 clones, over 75% seen once. Sequenced sample: PBMCs or T cells enriched from blood (not recorded which). These receptors were collected from a young man with acute COVID-19.

This rearrangement joins TRBV19 to TRBJ2-7, with 9 bases identical to TRBD1. Germline CDR1 and CDR2: LNHDA and SQIVND (reference sequence). This CDR3 spans 15 amino acids. Unmatched junction bases numbered 7, after V lost 3 bases and J lost 4 bases. The CDR3 is CASSMNRGQGYEQYF. CDR3 bases: TGTGCCAGTAGTATGAATCGGGGACAGGGATACGAGCAGTACTTC.

The chain carries TRBV19 and TRBJ2-1; D is undetermined. The CDR3 spans 13 residues. Germline V CDR1 and CDR2: LNHDA, SQIVND (reference sequence). V was shortened by 1 base and J by 9 bases, with 10 bases between the two germline ends. CDR3 DNA: TGTGCCAGTAGTATAGGCGGCTTCGGTGAGCAGTTCTTC. Translating gives CASSIGGFGEQFF. The entire variable domain, with the rest obtained from reference TRBV19 and TRBJ2-1, is as follows: DGGITQSPKYLFRKEGQNVTLSCEQNLNHDAMYWYRQDPGQGLRLIYYSQIVNDFQKGDIAEGYSVSREKKESFPLTVTSAQKNPTAFYLCASSIGGFGEQFFGPGTRLTVL.

V usage is TRBV12-3 or TRBV12-4 and J usage is TRBJ1-1; D unresolved. There are 13 residues in the CDR3. V lost 5 bases to trimming and J lost 1 base, with 8 bases between them. The CDR3 nucleotides are TGTGCCAGCAGTCGGGCGGGGAACACTGAAGCTTTCTTT. Its protein is CASSRAGNTEAFF.

V and J are TRBV14 and TRBJ2-1; D might be TRBD1 (6 bases). Trimming took 4 bases from V and 7 from J, leaving 26 bases between them. CDR1 SGHDN and CDR2 FVKESK come from the germline V gene. The CDR3 totals 18 residues. CDR3 sequence: CASSPHTILPRGGNEQFF. CDR3 in DNA: TGTGCCAGCAGCCCCCACACTATACTTCCCAGGGGTGGGAATGAGCAGTTCTTC.

The chain joins TRBV28 to TRBJ1-4, with TRBD1 identical over 7 bases. Germline-derived CDR1 and CDR2 are MDHEN and SYDVKM. The CDR3 runs 13 residues. Trimming cost V 8 bases and J 5 bases; bases outside gene matches: 5. DNA of the CDR3: TGTGCCAGCCTAGACAGGGTCAATGAAAAACTGTTTTTT. Translation gives CASLDRVNEKLFF.

The chain employs TRBV28 and TRBJ1-2; possible D gene TRBD1, 5 bases. Germline V lookup: CDR1 MDHEN, CDR2 SYDVKM. CDR3 length: 15 residues. The ends were cut back, 6 bases at V and 8 bases at J, with 22 bases in the middle. The CDR3 DNA reads TGTGCCAGCAGCCCCTTGTTGGGGGGGTGGTCGGGCTACACCTTC. Its translation: CASSPLLGGWSGYTF.

This sequence joins TRBV10-2 and TRBJ1-5; 7 bases map to TRBD1. Losses at the gene ends were 8 bases for V and 9 bases for J; bases not matched to a gene: 10. The V gene's germline CDR1 is WSHSY and CDR2 SAAADI. This CDR3 has 13 residues. CDR3 coding DNA: TGCGCCAGCTCCGGGACAGCCCATCCGCCCCAGCATTTT. This translates into CASSGTAHPPQHF.

The J gene is TRBJ1-1, the V gene TRBV10-3, with D maybe TRBD1 (5 bases). Germline CDR1 and CDR2: ENHRY and SYGVKD. CDR3 length: 15 residues. V dropped 0 bases and J dropped 6 bases, with 14 bases sitting between them. CDR3 nucleotide sequence: TGTGCCATCAGTGAGTCGAGGTTGGGAGGGGCTGAAGCTTTCTTT. Its translation is CAISESRLGGAEAFF.

The chain recombines TRBV20-1 with TRBJ2-5; D might be TRBD1 (5 bases). Germline V lookup: CDR1 DFQATT, CDR2 SNEGSKA (reference sequence). The CDR3 totals 14 residues. The ends were cut back, 3 bases at V and 4 bases at J, with 15 bases in the middle. CDR3 sequence reads: CSASTRARLETQYF. The CDR3, as DNA: TGCAGTGCTAGTACCAGGGCGAGGTTAGAGACCCAGTACTTC.

This clone was seen only once. The chain carries TRBV7-2 and TRBJ2-5, with 12 bases fitting TRBD1. Losses at the gene ends were 1 base for V and 5 bases for J; bases not matched to a gene: 11. The germline V gene encodes CDR1 SGHTA and CDR2 FQGNSA. This CDR3 has 18 amino acids. CDR3 sequence: CASSLVRSGQGAYETQYF. DNA of the CDR3: TGTGCCAGCAGCTTAGTGAGGTCGGGACAGGGGGCCTACGAGACCCAGTACTTC. Variable domain in full (rest from reference TRBV7-2 and TRBJ2-5): GAGVSQSPSNKVTEKGKDVELRCDPISGHTALYWYRQSLGQGLEFLIYFQGNSAPDKSGLPSDRFSAERTGGSVSTLTIQRTQQEDSAVYLCASSLVRSGQGAYETQYFGPGTRLLVL.

This clone was counted between two and nine times. The rearrangement uses TRBV30 and TRBJ2-7; a possible D gene is TRBD1 (5 bases). From germline, CDR1 is GTSNPN and CDR2 SVGIG (reference sequence). The CDR3 is 15 amino acids. Trimming cost V 3 bases and J 2 bases, with 17 bases left between them. The CDR3 protein is CAWSPSHRTTYEQYF. As DNA, the CDR3 is TGTGCCTGGAGCCCCTCCCACAGGACGACCTACGAGCAGTACTTC.

This clone was seen more than once but under ten times. This chain connects TRBV28 to TRBJ2-7; 8 positions match TRBD1. The CDR3 has 15 residues. Looked up from germline, CDR1 is MDHEN and CDR2 is SYDVKM. With V trimmed by 4 bases and J by 7 bases, 12 bases remained unmatched. The CDR3: CASSSTQTGAGEQYF. CDR3 coding DNA: TGTGCCAGCAGTTCAACCCAGACAGGGGCTGGGGAGCAGTACTTC.

This clone was seen once. The chain joins TRBV2 to TRBJ2-5; 14 bases match TRBD2. CDR1 is SNHLY and CDR2 is FYNNEI in the germline V gene. CDR3 length: 17 amino acids. V was pared by 6 bases and J by 3 bases, with 9 bases of the junction left unmatched. The CDR3 protein is CASRGLAGGLGKETQYF. The CDR3 DNA reads as TGTGCCAGCAGAGGACTAGCGGGGGGCCTGGGCAAAGAGACCCAGTACTTC.

In the case of this clone: The sample has other DNA sequences that encode this CDR3 too. The chain employs TRBV5-1 and TRBJ1-5; possibly TRBD1 for D (5 bases). Trimming pared 4 bases from V and 0 bases from J, leaving 11 bases between. The CDR3 covers 15 residues. The germline V gene has CDR1 SGHRS and CDR2 YFSETQ. CDR3 DNA sequence: TGCGCCAGCAGCCCTGACAGTTATAGCAATCAGCCCCAGCATTTT. It encodes CASSPDSYSNQPQHF.

Regarding this clone: The sample contains more than one DNA sequence encoding this CDR3. V and J are TRBV6-5 and TRBJ2-7; D might be TRBD1 (7 bases). Trimming took off 2 bases at V and 4 bases at J, with 15 bases between the two ends. CDR3 size: 15 residues. Germline V CDR1 and CDR2: MNHEY, SVGAGI. The CDR3 DNA is TGTGCCAGCAGTTACGATGGAGGGGGCGCGTACGAGCAGTACTTC. It translates to CASSYDGGGAYEQYF.

The chain employs TRBV28 and TRBJ1-1; D not resolved. CDR1 and CDR2 from the germline V gene are MDHEN and SYDVKM. V gave up 7 bases and J gave up 1 base, with 10 bases separating them. The CDR3 is 13 amino acids. The CDR3 sequence is CASTGGGNTEAFF. CDR3 in DNA: TGTGCCAGCACCGGAGGCGGGAACACTGAAGCTTTCTTT.

This clone was seen only a few times. The chain links TRBV6-6 to TRBJ2-1, with D maybe TRBD2 (6 bases). This CDR3 contains 16 residues. The ends were cut back, 0 bases at V and 0 bases at J, with 9 bases in the middle. Germline V gene lookup returns CDR1 MNHNY and CDR2 SVGAGI (reference sequence). CDR3: CASSYSATSSYNEQFF. In DNA, the CDR3 is TGTGCCAGCAGTTACTCGGCGACTAGCTCCTACAATGAGCAGTTCTTC.

The chain carries TRBV2 and TRBJ1-3; no firm D call. V lost 5 bases to trimming and J lost 0 bases, with 14 bases between them. CDR1 is SNHLY and CDR2 is FYNNEI in the germline V gene. The CDR3 covers 16 residues. The CDR3 DNA reads as TGTGCCAGCAGTCCTAGACCCCCATTCTCTGGAAACACCATATATTTT. Translating it yields CASSPRPPFSGNTIYF.

As DNA, the CDR3 is TGTGCCAGCAGTGTCTTAGGAGCCGCATATGGCTACACCTTC. This encodes CASSVLGAAYGYTF. The J gene is TRBJ1-2, the V gene TRBV28; no clear D gene. Per the germline V gene, CDR1 is MDHEN and CDR2 is SYDVKM. CDR3 length: 14 residues. V lost 5 bases and J 5 bases, leaving 15 bases between the germline ends.

The rearrangement joins TRBV10-3 to TRBJ2-1, with a possible D match to TRBD2 (6 bases). The CDR3 totals 16 residues. V was trimmed by 0 bases and J by 1 base, leaving 10 bases between them. Looked up from germline, CDR1 is ENHRY and CDR2 is SYGVKD. The CDR3 nucleotides read TGTGCCATCAGTGAGTCGGGGGGTGGGTCCTACAATGAGCAGTTCTTC. Its translation is CAISESGGGSYNEQFF.

The chain is built from TRBV6-4 and TRBJ1-1; 9 bases agree with TRBD1. The V gene's germline CDR1 is MRHNA and CDR2 SNTAGT. The CDR3 runs 14 residues. The V segment lost 6 bases and the J segment 5 bases; nucleotides outside the gene matches: 7. The CDR3 bases are TGTGCCAGCAGAGAACGGGACAGGGTAACTGAAGCTTTCTTT. Protein sequence: CASRERDRVTEAFF.

The J gene is TRBJ1-5, the V gene TRBV6-5, with 7 positions matching TRBD1. Germline V gene data show CDR1 as MNHEY and CDR2 as SVGAGI. CDR3 length equals 14 residues. V lost 10 bases to trimming and J lost 0 bases; unmatched junction nucleotides: 6. CDR3 in DNA: TGTGCCATCCCAGGGGACAGTAGCAATCAGCCCCAGCATTTT. Translated, it gives CAIPGDSSNQPQHF.

The rearrangement joins TRBV7-7 to TRBJ2-1; 13 nucleotides agree with TRBD2. The CDR3 has 15 amino acids. With V trimmed by 5 bases and J by 9 bases, 7 bases remained unmatched. CDR1 is SSHAT and CDR2 is FNYEAQ in the germline V gene (reference sequence). CDR3 amino acids: CASSRLAGGRGEQFF. DNA for the CDR3: TGTGCCAGCAGCCGACTAGCGGGGGGCCGGGGTGAGCAGTTCTTC. Full variable domain (missing parts from reference TRBV7-7 and TRBJ2-1): GAGVSQSPRYKVTKRGQDVTLRCDPISSHATLYWYQQALGQGPEFLTYFNYEAQPDKSGLPSDRFSAERPEGSISTLTIQRTEQRDSAMYRCASSRLAGGRGEQFFGPGTRLTVL.

The chain links TRBV30 to TRBJ2-7, with unresolved D. V lost 1 base and J lost 2, with 9 bases in between. Germline V gene sequence: CDR1 GTSNPN, CDR2 SVGIG (reference sequence). This CDR3 is built from 13 residues. The CDR3 DNA follows: TGTGCCTGGAGTGCGGAGCGACCCTACGAGCAGTACTTC. Its translation is CAWSAERPYEQYF.

This clone was observed at least ten times. V usage is TRBV2 and J usage is TRBJ1-2; D is undetermined. There are 11 residues in the CDR3. The germline CDR1 and CDR2 sequences are SNHLY and FYNNEI. Trimming removed 2 bases at V and 5 bases at J, with 3 bases between. CDR3 sequence: CASSEQYGYTF. For the CDR3, the DNA is TGTGCCAGCAGTGAACAGTATGGCTACACCTTC. The variable domain in full, with the rest retrieved from reference TRBV2 and TRBJ1-2, is EPEVTQTPSHQVTQMGQEVILRCVPISNHLYFYWYRQILGQKVEFLVSFYNNEISEKSEIFDDQFSVERPDGSNFTLKIRSTKLEDSAMYFCASSEQYGYTFGSGTRLTVV.